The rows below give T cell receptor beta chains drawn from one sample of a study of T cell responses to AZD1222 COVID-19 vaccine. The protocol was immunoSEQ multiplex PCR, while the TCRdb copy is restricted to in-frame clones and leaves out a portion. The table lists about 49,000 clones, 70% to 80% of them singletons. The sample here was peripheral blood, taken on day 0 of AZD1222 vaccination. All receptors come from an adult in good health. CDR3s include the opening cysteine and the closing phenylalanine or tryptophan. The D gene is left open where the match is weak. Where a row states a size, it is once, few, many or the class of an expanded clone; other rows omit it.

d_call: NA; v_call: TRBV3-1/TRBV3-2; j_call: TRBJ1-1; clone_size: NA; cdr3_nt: TGTGCCAGCAGCCAAGAAGTGGGGTGGTCGACTGAAGCTTTCTTT; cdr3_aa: CASSQEVGWSTEAFF
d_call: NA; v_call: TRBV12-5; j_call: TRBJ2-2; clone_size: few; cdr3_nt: TGTGCTAGTATGGGGGGAGGATTTGGGGAGCTGTTTTTT; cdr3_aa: CASMGGGFGELFF
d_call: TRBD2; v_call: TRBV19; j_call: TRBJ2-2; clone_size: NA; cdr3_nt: TGTGCCACCCATCCGGGGGGGGACAACACCGGGGAGCTGTTTTTT; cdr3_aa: CATHPGGDNTGELFF
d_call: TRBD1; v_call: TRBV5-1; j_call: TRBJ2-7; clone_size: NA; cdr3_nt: TGCGCCAGCAGCGGGGAAATTGGACAGGGATACGAGCAGTACTTC; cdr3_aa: CASSGEIGQGYEQYF
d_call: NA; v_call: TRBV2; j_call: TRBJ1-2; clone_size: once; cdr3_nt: TGTGCCAACAGTTCCAGAGATAACTATGGCTACACCTTC; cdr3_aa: CANSSRDNYGYTF
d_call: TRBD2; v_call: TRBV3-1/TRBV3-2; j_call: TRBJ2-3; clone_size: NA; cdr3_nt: TGTGCCAGCAGCCAAGATCTTAGCGGGGGGGCGAGCACAGATACGCAGTATTTT; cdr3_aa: CASSQDLSGGASTDTQYF
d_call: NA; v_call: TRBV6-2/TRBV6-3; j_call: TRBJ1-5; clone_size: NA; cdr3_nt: TGTGCCAGCAGTCGTGACCGGATCAATCAGCCCCAGCATTTT; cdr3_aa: CASSRDRINQPQHF
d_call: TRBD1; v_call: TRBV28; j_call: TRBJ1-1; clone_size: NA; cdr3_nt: TGTGCCAGCAGTACGGGATCGAGGGGGCGAGCTGAAGCTTTCTTT; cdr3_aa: CASSTGSRGRAEAFF
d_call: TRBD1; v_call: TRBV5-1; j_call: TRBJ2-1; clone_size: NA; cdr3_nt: TGCGCCAGCAGCTTGGGAAGTAATCCAGGGGGTTCCTACAATGAGCAGTTCTTC; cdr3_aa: CASSLGSNPGGSYNEQFF
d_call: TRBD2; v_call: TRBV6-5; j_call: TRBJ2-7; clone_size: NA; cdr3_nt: TGTGCCAGCGGGTTCACGGGACTAGACGAGCAGTACTTC; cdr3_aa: CASGFTGLDEQYF
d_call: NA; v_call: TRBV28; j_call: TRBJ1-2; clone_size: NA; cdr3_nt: TGTGCCAGCAGTTTGGGTCACTATGGCTACACCTTC; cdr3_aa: CASSLGHYGYTF
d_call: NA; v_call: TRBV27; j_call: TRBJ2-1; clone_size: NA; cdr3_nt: TGTGCCAGCAGCCCATCTAGTGGGAGTAGTTACAATGAGCAGTTCTTC; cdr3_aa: CASSPSSGSSYNEQFF
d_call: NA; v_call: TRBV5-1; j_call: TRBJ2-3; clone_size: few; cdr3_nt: TGCGCCAGCAGCTTGGACTCCCTCACAGATACGCAGTATTTT; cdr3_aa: CASSLDSLTDTQYF
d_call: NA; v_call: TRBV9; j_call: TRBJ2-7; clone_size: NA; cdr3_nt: TGTGCCAGCAGCGGATCAGGGTACGAGCAGTACTTC; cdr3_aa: CASSGSGYEQYF
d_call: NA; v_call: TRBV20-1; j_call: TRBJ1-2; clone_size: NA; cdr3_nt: TGCAGTGCTAGTTCTGGGGGGCGTCCTCGTGGCTACACCTTC; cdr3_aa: CSASSGGRPRGYTF
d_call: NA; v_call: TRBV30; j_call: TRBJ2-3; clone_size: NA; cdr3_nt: TGTGCCTGGAATAGCGGTAGCACAGATACGCAGTATTTT; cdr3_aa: CAWNSGSTDTQYF
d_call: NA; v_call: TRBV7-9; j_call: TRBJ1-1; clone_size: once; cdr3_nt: TGTGCCAGCAGCCCCCTACAGGGGAACACTGAAGCTTTCTTT; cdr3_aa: CASSPLQGNTEAFF
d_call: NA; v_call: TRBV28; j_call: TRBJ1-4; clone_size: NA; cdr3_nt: TGTGCCAGCACCAAATCGAGGGGGTTATCGGAAAAACTGTTTTTT; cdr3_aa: CASTKSRGLSEKLFF
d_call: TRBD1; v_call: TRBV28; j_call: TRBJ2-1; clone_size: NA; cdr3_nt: TGTGCCAGCAGTTTGTCGGGACAGGGGAGGGATGAGCAGTTCTTC; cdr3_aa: CASSLSGQGRDEQFF
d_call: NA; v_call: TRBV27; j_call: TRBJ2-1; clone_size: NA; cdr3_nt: TGTGCCAGCAGTAGTAAGGGGAGAAATGAGCAGTTCTTC; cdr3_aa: CASSSKGRNEQFF
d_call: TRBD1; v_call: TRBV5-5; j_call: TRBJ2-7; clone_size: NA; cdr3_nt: TGTGCCAGCAGCTTGGCCCCCGGGACAGGAGTCCACGAGCAGTACTTC; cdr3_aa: CASSLAPGTGVHEQYF
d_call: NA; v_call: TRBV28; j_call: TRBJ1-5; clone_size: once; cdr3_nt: TGTGCCAGCAGTTCGGGAACTCAGCCCCAGCATTTT; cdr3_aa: CASSSGTQPQHF
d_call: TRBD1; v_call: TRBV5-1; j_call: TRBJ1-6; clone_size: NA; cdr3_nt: TGCGCCAGCAGCCAACAGGGGGCTAGTAATTCACCCCTCCACTTT; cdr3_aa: CASSQQGASNSPLHF
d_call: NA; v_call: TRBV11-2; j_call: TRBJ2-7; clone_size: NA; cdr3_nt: TGTGCCAGCAGCTTAGGAGTTCGGGGGGAGCAGTACTTC; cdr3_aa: CASSLGVRGEQYF
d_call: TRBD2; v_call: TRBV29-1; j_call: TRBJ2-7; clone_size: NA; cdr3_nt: TGCAGCGTTGTGTTGTGGGAGGGCCTTGTCCGCGAGCAGTACTTC; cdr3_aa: CSVVLWEGLVREQYF
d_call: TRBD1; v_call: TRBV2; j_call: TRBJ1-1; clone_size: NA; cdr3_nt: TGTGCCTGGGGCCCCGGACAGGGGGCTGCGGCTTTCTTT; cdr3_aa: CAWGPGQGAAAFF
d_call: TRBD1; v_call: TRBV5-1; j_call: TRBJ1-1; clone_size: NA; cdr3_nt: TGCGCCAGCAGCTTGCCCGGGACAGTCATGAACACTGAAGCTTTCTTT; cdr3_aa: CASSLPGTVMNTEAFF
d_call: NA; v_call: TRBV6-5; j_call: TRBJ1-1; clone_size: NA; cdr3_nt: TGTGCCAGCAGCTCTAACGGGGGAGTTGGAACTGAAGCTTTCTTT; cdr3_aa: CASSSNGGVGTEAFF
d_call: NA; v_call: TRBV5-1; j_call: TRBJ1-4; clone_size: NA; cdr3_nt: TGCGCCAGCAGCATTACAGGGTTTTCTGAAAAACTGTTTTTT; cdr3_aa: CASSITGFSEKLFF
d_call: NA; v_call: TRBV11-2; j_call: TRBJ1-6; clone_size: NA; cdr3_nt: TGTGCCAGCAGCGAGAGCTATAATTCACCCCTCCACTTT; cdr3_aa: CASSESYNSPLHF
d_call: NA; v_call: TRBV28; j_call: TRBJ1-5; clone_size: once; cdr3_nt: TGTGCCAGCAGGACGGGGAGTCAGCCCCAGCATTTT; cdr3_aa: CASRTGSQPQHF
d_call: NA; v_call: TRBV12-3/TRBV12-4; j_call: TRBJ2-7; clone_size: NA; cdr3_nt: TGTGCCAGCAGAACTACAGGGACCTACGAGCAGTACTTC; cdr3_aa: CASRTTGTYEQYF
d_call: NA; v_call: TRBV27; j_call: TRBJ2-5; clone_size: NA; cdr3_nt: TGTGCCAGCAGTTTATACGGGACCTCAAAGGAGACCCAGTACTTC; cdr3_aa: CASSLYGTSKETQYF
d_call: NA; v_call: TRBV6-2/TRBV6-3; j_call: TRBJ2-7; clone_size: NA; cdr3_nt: TGTGCCAGCAGTTACGTCAGGGGAGTTCGCTACGAGCAGTACTTC; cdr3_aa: CASSYVRGVRYEQYF
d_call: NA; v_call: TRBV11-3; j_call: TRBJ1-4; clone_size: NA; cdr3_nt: TGTGCCAGCAGCTTAGGGGGGTCAACTAATGAAAAACTGTTTTTT; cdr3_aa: CASSLGGSTNEKLFF
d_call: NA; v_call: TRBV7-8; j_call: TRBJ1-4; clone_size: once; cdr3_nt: TGTGCCAGCAGCCACCCTGCGGCTACCCTTAATGAAAAACTGTTTTTT; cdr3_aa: CASSHPAATLNEKLFF
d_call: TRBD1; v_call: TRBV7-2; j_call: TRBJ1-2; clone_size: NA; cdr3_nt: TGTGCCAGCACCAATCCCGGACAGGGAACCTATGGCTACACCTTC; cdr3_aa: CASTNPGQGTYGYTF
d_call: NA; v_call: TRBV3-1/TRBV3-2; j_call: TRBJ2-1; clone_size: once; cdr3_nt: TGTGCCAGCAGCCAAGATAGAGCGCGTGAGCAGTTCTTC; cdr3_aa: CASSQDRAREQFF
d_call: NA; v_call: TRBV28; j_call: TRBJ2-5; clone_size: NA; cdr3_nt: TGTGCCAGCAGACCCGGGGGAGAGGGGACCCAGTACTTC; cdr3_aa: CASRPGGEGTQYF
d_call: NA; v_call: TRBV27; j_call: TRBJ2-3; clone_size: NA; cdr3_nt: TGTGCCAGCAACCCCCAGGGGACAGATACGCAGTATTTT; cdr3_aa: CASNPQGTDTQYF
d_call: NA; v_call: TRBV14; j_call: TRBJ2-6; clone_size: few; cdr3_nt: TGTGCCAGCAGCCTGGCTGGGGCCAACGTCCTGACTTTC; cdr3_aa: CASSLAGANVLTF
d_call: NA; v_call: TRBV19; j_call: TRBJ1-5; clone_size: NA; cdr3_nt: TGTGCCAGTAGGAGGCAGGGCATTTATAGCAATCAGCCCCAGCATTTT; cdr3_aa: CASRRQGIYSNQPQHF
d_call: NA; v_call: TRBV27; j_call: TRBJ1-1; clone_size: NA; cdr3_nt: TGTGCAGTCTGGGGCAGCCTGAACACTGAAGCTTTCTTT; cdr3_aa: CAVWGSLNTEAFF
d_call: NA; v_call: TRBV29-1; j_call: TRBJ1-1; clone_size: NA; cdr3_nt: TGCAGCGTTGTCGGCCACATGAACACTGAAGCTTTCTTT; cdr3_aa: CSVVGHMNTEAFF
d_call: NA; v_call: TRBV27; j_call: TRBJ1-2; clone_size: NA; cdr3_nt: TGTGCCAGCAGGCGGGGCAGGGAGAACTATGGCTACACCTTC; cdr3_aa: CASRRGRENYGYTF
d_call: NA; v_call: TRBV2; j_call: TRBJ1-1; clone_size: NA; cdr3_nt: TGTGCCAGCGCACCCCCGGGGGACACTGAAGCTTTCTTT; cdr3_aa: CASAPPGDTEAFF